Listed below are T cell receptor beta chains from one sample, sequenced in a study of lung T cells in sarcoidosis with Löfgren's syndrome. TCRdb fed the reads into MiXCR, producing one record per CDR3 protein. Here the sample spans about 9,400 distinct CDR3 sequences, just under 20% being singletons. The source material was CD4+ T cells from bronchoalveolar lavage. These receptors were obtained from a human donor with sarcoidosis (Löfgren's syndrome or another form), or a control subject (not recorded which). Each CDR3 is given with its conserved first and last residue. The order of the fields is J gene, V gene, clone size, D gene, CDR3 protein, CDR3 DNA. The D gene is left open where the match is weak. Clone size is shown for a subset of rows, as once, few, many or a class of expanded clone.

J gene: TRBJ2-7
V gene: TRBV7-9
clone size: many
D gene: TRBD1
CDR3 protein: CASSSRTGGGYEQYF
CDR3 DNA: TGTGCCAGCAGCTCCCGGACAGGGGGAGGGTACGAGCAGTACTTC

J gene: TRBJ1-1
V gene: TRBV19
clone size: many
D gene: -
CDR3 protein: CASSIGTGAEGTEAFF
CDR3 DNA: TGTGCCAGTAGTATAGGGACCGGCGCAGAGGGGACTGAAGCTTTCTTT

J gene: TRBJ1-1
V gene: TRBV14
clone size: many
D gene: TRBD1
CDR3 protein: CASSQLPGQGADTEAFF
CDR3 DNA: TGTGCCAGCAGCCAATTACCGGGACAGGGGGCGGACACTGAAGCTTTCTTT

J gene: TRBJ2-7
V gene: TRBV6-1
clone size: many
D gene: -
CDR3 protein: CASSTSGQSSYEQYF
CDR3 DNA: TGTGCCAGCAGTACCTCTGGGCAAAGCTCCTACGAGCAGTACTTC

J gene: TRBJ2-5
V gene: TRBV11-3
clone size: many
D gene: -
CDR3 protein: CASSRGGNQETQYF
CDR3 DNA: TGTGCCAGCAGCCGTGGGGGGAATCAAGAGACCCAGTACTTC

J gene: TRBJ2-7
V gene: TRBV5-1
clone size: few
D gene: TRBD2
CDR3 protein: CASSVRTSGTGPGEQYF
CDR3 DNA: TGCGCCAGCAGCGTCAGGACTAGCGGGACAGGGCCAGGGGAGCAGTACTTC

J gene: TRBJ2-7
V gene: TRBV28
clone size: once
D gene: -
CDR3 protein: CASSSGAKAKNRREQYF
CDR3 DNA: TGTGCCAGCAGCTCTGGAGCCAAGGCCAAAAACCGGCGCGAGCAGTACTTC

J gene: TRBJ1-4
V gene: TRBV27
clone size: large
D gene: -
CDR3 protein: CASRLGSATNEKLFF
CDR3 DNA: TGTGCCAGCCGGTTAGGCAGCGCAACTAATGAAAAACTGTTTTTT

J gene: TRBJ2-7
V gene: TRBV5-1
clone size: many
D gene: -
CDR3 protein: CASSLDRAEYEQYF
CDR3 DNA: TGCGCCAGCAGCTTGGACAGGGCGGAGTACGAGCAGTACTTC

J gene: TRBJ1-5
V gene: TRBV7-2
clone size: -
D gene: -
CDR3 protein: CASSLADSNQPQHF
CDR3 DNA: TGTGCCAGCAGCTTAGCAGACAGCAATCAGCCCCAGCATTTT

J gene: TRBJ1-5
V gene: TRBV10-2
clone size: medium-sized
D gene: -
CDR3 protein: CASSEASLAQPQHF
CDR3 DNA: TGCGCCAGCAGTGAAGCGTCGTTGGCTCAGCCCCAGCATTTT

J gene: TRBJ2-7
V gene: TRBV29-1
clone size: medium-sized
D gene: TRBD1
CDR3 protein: CSGGQGVHEQYF
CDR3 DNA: TGCAGCGGCGGACAGGGAGTCCACGAGCAGTACTTC

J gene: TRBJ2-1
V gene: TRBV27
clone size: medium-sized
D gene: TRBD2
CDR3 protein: CASSLTSGRVYNEQFF
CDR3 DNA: TGTGCCAGCAGTTTAACTAGCGGGAGGGTCTACAATGAGCAGTTCTTC

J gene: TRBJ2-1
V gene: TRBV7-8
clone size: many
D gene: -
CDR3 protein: CASSLGAATSYNEQFF
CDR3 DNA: TGTGCCAGCAGCTTAGGGGCGGCCACCTCCTACAATGAGCAGTTCTTC

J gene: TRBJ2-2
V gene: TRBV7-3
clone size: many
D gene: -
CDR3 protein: CASSPLADNTGELFF
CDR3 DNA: TGTGCCAGCAGCCCCCTCGCAGACAACACCGGGGAGCTGTTTTTT

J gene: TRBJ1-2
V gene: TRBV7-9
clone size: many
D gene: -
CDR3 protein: CASSSYRVGYTF
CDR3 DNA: TGTGCCAGCAGCTCCTACAGGGTCGGCTACACCTTC

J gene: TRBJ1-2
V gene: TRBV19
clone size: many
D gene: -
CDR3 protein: CASSIIGGNYGYTF
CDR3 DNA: TGTGCCAGTAGTATCATCGGTGGCAACTATGGCTACACCTTC

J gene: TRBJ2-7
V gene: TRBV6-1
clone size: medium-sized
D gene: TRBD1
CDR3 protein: CASSEDREDYEQYF
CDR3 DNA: TGTGCCAGCAGTGAGGACAGGGAAGACTACGAGCAGTACTTC

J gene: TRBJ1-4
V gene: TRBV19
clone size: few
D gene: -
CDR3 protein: CARESGSNEKLFF
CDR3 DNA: TGTGCCAGAGAATCGGGGTCTAATGAAAAACTGTTTTTT

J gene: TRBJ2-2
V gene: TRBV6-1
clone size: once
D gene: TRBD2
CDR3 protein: CASSRRLAGDTTRELFF
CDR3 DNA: TGTGCCAGCAGCCGACGACTAGCGGGGGATACGACCAGGGAGCTGTTTTTT

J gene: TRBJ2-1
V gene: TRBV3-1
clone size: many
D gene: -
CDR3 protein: CASSLARGSYNEQFF
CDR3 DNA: TGTGCCAGCAGCCTCGCAAGGGGTTCCTACAATGAGCAGTTCTTC

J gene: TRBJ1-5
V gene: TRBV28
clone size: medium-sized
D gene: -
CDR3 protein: CASTRDQSNQPQHF
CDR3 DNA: TGTGCCAGTACGCGGGATCAGAGCAATCAGCCCCAGCATTTT

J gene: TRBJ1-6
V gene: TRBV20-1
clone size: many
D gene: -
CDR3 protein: CSARDLGQFNSPLHF
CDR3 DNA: TGCAGTGCTAGAGACCTTGGACAGTTTAATTCACCCCTCCACTTT

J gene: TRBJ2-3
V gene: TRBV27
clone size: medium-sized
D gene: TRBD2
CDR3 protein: CASSQLAGGRTDTQYF
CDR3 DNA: TGTGCCAGCAGTCAACTAGCGGGAGGAAGGACAGATACGCAGTATTTT

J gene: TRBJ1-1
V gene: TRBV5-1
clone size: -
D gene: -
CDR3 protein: CASSLDSLNTEAFF
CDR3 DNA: TGCGCCAGCAGCTTAGACAGCTTGAACACTGAAGCTTTCTTT

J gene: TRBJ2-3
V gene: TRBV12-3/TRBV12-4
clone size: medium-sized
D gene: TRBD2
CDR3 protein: CASSFRGGTDTQYF
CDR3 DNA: TGTGCCAGCAGTTTTCGGGGGGGCACAGATACGCAGTATTTT

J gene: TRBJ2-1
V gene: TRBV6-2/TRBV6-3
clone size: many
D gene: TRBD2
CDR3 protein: CASSYSTSRLAGGRYNEQFF
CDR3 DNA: TGTGCCAGCAGTTACAGTACATCTCGACTAGCGGGGGGGCGGTACAATGAGCAGTTCTTC

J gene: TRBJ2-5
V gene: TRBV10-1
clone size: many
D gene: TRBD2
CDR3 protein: CASSEVSGRASETQYF
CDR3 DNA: TGCGCCAGCAGTGAGGTTAGCGGGAGGGCCTCAGAGACCCAGTACTTC

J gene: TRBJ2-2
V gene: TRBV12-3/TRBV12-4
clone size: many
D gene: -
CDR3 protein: CASSFVLWGTGELFF
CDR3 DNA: TGTGCCAGCAGTTTTGTGCTCTGGGGCACCGGGGAGCTGTTTTTT

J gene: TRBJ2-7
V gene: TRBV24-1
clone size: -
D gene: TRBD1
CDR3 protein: CATSDPEQGAWGLYF
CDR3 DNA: TGTGCCACCAGTGACCCGGAACAGGGGGCCTGGGGCTTGTACTTC

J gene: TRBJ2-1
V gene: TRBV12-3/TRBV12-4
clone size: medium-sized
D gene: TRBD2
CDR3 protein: CASSSGTSGRMGSEQFF
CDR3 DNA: TGTGCCAGCAGTTCCGGGACTAGCGGGAGAATGGGGAGTGAGCAGTTCTTC

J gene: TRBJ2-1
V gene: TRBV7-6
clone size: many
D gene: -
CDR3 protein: CASSIRPPPGPERSNEQFF
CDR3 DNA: TGTGCCAGCAGCATACGGCCGCCCCCGGGACCCGAACGTAGCAATGAGCAGTTCTTC

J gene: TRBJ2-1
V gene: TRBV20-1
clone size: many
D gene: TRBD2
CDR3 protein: CSASGQAGNEQFF
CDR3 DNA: TGCAGTGCTAGCGGCCAAGCGGGGAATGAGCAGTTCTTC

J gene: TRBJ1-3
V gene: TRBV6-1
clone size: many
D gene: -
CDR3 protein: CAVTSGGNTIYF
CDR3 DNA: TGTGCCGTAACCTCCGGGGGAAACACCATATATTTT

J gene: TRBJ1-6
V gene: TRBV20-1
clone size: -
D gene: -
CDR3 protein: CSARDLGRLNSPLHF
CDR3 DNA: TGCAGTGCTAGAGACCTTGGACGGCTTAATTCACCCCTCCACTTT

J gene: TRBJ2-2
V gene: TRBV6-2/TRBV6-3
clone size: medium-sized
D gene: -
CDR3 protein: CASSRRRETGELFF
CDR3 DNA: TGTGCCAGCAGTCGCAGACGGGAGACCGGGGAGCTGTTTTTT

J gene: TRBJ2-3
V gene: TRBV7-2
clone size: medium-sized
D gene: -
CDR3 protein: CASVLGDLTDTQYF
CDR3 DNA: TGTGCCAGCGTACTGGGAGACCTCACAGATACGCAGTATTTT

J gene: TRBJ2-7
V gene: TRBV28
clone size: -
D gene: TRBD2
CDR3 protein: CASSLWRGREGEQYF
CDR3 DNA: TGTGCCAGCAGTTTATGGCGGGGGAGGGAGGGTGAGCAGTACTTC

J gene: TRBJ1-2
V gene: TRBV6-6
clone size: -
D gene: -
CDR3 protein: CASSSRRRSLDGYTF
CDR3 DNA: TGTGCCAGCAGCTCCAGACGGCGGTCGTTGGATGGCTATACCTTC

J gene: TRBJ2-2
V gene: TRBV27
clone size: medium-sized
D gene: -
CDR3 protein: CASSYSGQAHTGELFF
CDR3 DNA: TGTGCCAGCAGTTATAGCGGACAGGCCCATACCGGGGAGCTGTTTTTT

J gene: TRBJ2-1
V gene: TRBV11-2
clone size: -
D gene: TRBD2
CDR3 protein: CAGSLVAGGINEQFF
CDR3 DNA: TGTGCCGGCAGCTTAGTAGCGGGAGGAATCAATGAGCAGTTCTTC

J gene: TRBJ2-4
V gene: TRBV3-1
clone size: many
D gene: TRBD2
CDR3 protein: CASSQGGNAKNIQYF
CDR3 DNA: TGTGCCAGCAGCCAGGGAGGGAACGCCAAAAACATTCAGTACTTC

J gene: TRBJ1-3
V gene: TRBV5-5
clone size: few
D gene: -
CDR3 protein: CASSLLGSPSGNTIYF
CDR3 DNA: TGTGCCAGCAGCTTGCTGGGCAGTCCCTCTGGAAACACCATATATTTT

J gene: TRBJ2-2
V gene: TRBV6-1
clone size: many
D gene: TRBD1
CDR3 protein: CASNDGTGYSITGELFF
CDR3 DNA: TGTGCCAGCAATGATGGGACAGGGTATTCGATAACCGGGGAGCTGTTTTTT

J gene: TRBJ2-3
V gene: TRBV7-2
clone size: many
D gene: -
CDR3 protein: CASSFSLGVDMDTQYF
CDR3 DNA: TGTGCCAGCAGCTTCTCGCTCGGGGTGGATATGGATACGCAGTATTTT

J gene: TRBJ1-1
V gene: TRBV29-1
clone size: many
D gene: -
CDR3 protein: CSVRALNTEAFF
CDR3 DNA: TGCAGCGTGCGGGCTTTGAACACTGAAGCTTTCTTT

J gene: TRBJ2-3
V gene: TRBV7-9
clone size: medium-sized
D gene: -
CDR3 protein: CASAKTVQTDTQYF
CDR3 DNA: TGTGCCAGCGCAAAGACAGTTCAGACAGATACGCAGTATTTT

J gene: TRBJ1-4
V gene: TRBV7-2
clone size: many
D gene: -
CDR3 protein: CASSWGRAENEKLFF
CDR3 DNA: TGTGCCAGCAGCTGGGGCAGGGCGGAGAATGAAAAACTGTTTTTT

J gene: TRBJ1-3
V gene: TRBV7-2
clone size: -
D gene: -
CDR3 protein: CANSLIRDGNTIYF
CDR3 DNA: TGTGCCAACAGCTTAATCAGGGATGGAAACACCATATACTTT

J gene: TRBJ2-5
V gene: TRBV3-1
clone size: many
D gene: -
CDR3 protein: CASSPQDYRGTQYF
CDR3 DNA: TGTGCCAGCAGCCCACAGGACTATCGGGGGACCCAGTACTTC

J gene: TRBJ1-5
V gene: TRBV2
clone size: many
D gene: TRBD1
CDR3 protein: CASSQGQVSNQPQHF
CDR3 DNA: TGTGCCAGCAGTCAAGGACAGGTTAGCAATCAGCCCCAGCATTTT

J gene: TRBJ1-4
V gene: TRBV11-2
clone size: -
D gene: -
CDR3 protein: CASSFSAGGNEKLFF
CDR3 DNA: TGTGCCAGCAGCTTCTCGGCGGGGGGTAATGAAAAACTGTTTTTT

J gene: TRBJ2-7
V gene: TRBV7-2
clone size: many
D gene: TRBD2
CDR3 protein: CASSLEPSGLYEQYF
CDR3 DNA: TGTGCCAGCAGCTTAGAACCTAGCGGGCTCTACGAGCAGTACTTC

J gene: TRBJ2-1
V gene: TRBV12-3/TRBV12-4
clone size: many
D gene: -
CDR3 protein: CASRPTGGSSNEQFF
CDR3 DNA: TGTGCCAGCAGGCCAACTGGAGGGAGTAGCAATGAGCAGTTCTTC

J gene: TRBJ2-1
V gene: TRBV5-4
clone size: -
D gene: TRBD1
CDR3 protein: CASSLDRGPGLNNEQFF
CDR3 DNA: TGTGCCAGCAGCTTGGACAGGGGGCCGGGGTTGAACAATGAGCAGTTCTTC

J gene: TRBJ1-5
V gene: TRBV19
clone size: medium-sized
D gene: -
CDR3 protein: CASSTRDGRLNQPQHF
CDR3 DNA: TGTGCCAGTAGTACCCGGGACGGACGACTCAATCAGCCCCAGCATTTT

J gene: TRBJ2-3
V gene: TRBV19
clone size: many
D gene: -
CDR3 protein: CASSIKSQSTDTQYF
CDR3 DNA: TGTGCCAGTAGTATAAAGTCCCAGAGCACAGATACGCAGTATTTT

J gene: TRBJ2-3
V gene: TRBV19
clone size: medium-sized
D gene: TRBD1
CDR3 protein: CASSWTGATDTQYF
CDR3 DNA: TGTGCCAGTAGTTGGACAGGGGCGACAGATACGCAGTATTTT